This TCR beta chain was documented in a study of T-cell reconstitution after alpha-beta-depleted transplantation in children. This sample's TCRbeta library carried unique molecular identifier barcodes. Each CDR3 protein is one row after TCRdb ran MiXCR on the PCR reads. The data show 600,000 or so distinct CDR3 sequences, with approximately 22% seen just once and roughly 13% held by the top ten. General study findings and limits: A year post-transplant, T-cell counts and diversity derived mostly from newly produced T cells. The origin of alpha-beta T cells about two months after transplant was reportedly several hundred expanded graft clones. Where some patients showed high TCRbeta diversity at day 60, it came from recipient T cells and thymic progenitors that had survived.

From germline, CDR1 is MNHEY and CDR2 SVGEGT. Trimming at V came to 5 bases and at J to 13 bases, leaving 4 bases not matched to a gene. CDR3 size: 12 residues. Concerning this clonotype itself: Antigen specificity is unknown.

This clonotype was obtained from a boy less than two years old who had a stem cell transplant for acute myeloid leukemia, so the T cells may come from the graft donor. The sequences come from PBMCs, mostly from graft donor cells, collected 360 days after TCRalphabeta/CD19-depleted stem cell transplant. V is TRBV6-2 or TRBV6-3 and J is TRBJ2-3, with 12 bases aligning to TRBD2. In DNA, the CDR3 is TGTGCCAGCAGTCAAAGACTAGCGGGGGAGTATTTT. Amino acid sequence: CASSQRLAGEYF.